This TCR beta chain was documented in a study of response to subunit inactivated influenza vaccine. Broader study findings: Authors suggested each seasonal influenza vaccination recruits few new T cells.

The CDR3 extends over 16 amino acids. V dropped 0 bases and J dropped 1 base, with 12 bases sitting between them. Germline CDR1 reads MNHEY; CDR2 reads SVGAGI. TCRdb analysed the RT-PCR reads with MiXCR anew, one entry per CDR3 protein. Here the sample spans about 500,000 distinct CDR3 sequences, more than 15% being singletons. This clonotype was detected a few times. Its antigen is not identified. The origin of this receptor is a man aged 50 to 75 who received an inactivated influenza vaccine. The chain has TRBV6-5 and TRBJ1-1; possibly TRBD1 for D (5 bases). The sample here was CD4+ T cells sorted from PBMCs, taken around 2 years after vaccination. This CDR3 is CASSYSIWGRNTEAFF. In DNA, the CDR3 is TGTGCCAGCAGTTACTCGATCTGGGGACGGAACACTGAAGCTTTCTTT.